This TCR beta chain was obtained from a study of blood T cell repertoires in COVID-19. As for the study in general: Material from acute and convalescent COVID-19 was sourced from the United States, Italy and Spain. The cDNA or gDNA used as material had been derived from T cells, B-cell-depleted T cells, or PBMCs.

The authors' processing: Estimation of nucleated cell counts was performed using reference gene primer amplification. The table came from immunoSEQ multiplex PCR; TCRdb's copy has only in-frame clones and leaves some out. The V and J calls and clone size come from that table; D and trimming were worked out from the DNA. The data hold about 240,000 clones, with approximately 83% observed a single time. The material sequenced was peripheral blood. The receptor was derived from a man aged 30 to 39 who had recovered from COVID-19.

CDR3 in DNA: TGTGCCAGCAGTGAATATTCAGGGAATTTGCCCGATACGCAGTATTTT. Its protein is CASSEYSGNLPDTQYF. The V and J genes are TRBV6-1 and TRBJ2-3; perhaps TRBD1 as D (5 bases). The V end lost 2 bases, the J end lost 6 bases, and 18 bases lay between the germline ends. CDR1 and CDR2 from the germline V gene are MNHNS and SASEGT. The CDR3 totals 16 residues.